This TCR beta chain derives from a study of a mutant IDH1 vaccine in newly diagnosed glioma. About the research overall: Treated patients, about 60% male and around 40% female, averaged roughly 43 years of age. The earlier regimen, radiotherapy, temozolomide, or both, was most often both.

Time point specified: week 35, safety follow-up. Every vaccine dose comprised 300 ug of mutant IDH1 20-mer peptide plus topical imiquimod. The patients received vaccinations eight times, in weeks 1, 3, 5, 7, 11, 15, 19 and 23. Sequencing used immunoSEQ multiplex PCR; TCRdb keeps in-frame clones, though not all of them. The sample lists some 58,000 clones, roughly 76% occurring once. With regard to this clone: Its antigen is currently unknown.

V lost 5 bases and J 1 base, leaving 16 bases between the germline ends. Germline loops: CDR1 SGHVS, CDR2 FNYEAQ. The CDR3 runs to 16 residues. The chain employs TRBV7-6 and TRBJ2-3, with a weak D call TRBD2 (5 bases). The sample in question was PBMCs, obtained from a glioma patient whose treatment included an IDH1 peptide vaccine. The TCR sequence derives from a man aged 35 to 55 with glioma. This chain's CDR3 is CASSPQPGLGTDTQYF. CDR3 coding DNA: TGTGCCAGCAGCCCCCAGCCGGGATTAGGCACAGATACGCAGTATTTT.